A selection of T cell receptor beta chains follows, all from one sample in a study of blood T cell repertoires in COVID-19. Sequencing used immunoSEQ multiplex PCR; TCRdb keeps in-frame clones, though not all of them. This table has a few hundred thousand clones, 89% appearing once. Input material: peripheral blood. The receptors were gathered from a woman between 55 and 75 years old with acute or convalescent COVID-19. CDR3s include the opening cysteine and the closing phenylalanine or tryptophan. D genes are given only for firm matches. Part of the rows lack a size; the others show once, few, many or a class for expanded clones.

D	V	J	length	size	DNA	CDR3
NA	TRBV28	TRBJ2-7	13	NA	TGTGCCAGCAGTTTACCCTCCCTCGGGTGGGAGTACTTC	CASSLPSLGWEYF
TRBD2	TRBV19	TRBJ2-7	15	NA	TGTGCCAGTAGTATTTCCAGCGGGGGGACCTACGAGCAGTACTTC	CASSISSGGTYEQYF
NA	TRBV27	TRBJ2-1	15	NA	TGTGCCAGCAGGAAGGCGGGAAACTCCTACAATGAGCAGTTCTTC	CASRKAGNSYNEQFF
NA	TRBV28	TRBJ2-2	16	NA	TGTGCCAGCAGTTTAAGAGGGAACTTGAGGACCGGGGAGCTGTTTTTT	CASSLRGNLRTGELFF
TRBD1	TRBV9	TRBJ2-1	16	NA	TGTGCCAGCAGCCTGTCGGTGGGACAGGGAGACCATGAGCAGTTCTTC	CASSLSVGQGDHEQFF
TRBD1	TRBV7-2	TRBJ1-6	15	NA	TGTGCCAGCAGCTTGGGACAGGGTTGGAATTCACCCCTCCACTTT	CASSLGQGWNSPLHF
NA	TRBV28	TRBJ2-7	13	NA	TGTGCCAGCAGTACCCCGACAGGCTACGAGCAGTACTTC	CASSTPTGYEQYF
TRBD2	TRBV4-1	TRBJ2-7	16	NA	TGCGCCAGCAGCCAAGCCCCACTAGCGGGAGAGTACGAGCAGTACTTC	CASSQAPLAGEYEQYF
TRBD1	TRBV29-1	TRBJ2-2	13	NA	TGCAGCGTTGGACAGGGGAACACCGGGGAGCTGTTTTTT	CSVGQGNTGELFF
TRBD1	TRBV6-1	TRBJ2-1	15	NA	TGTGCCAGCAGTGACGGGGGACAGGGCGGGGGTGAGCAGTTCTTC	CASSDGGQGGGEQFF
TRBD1	TRBV7-9	TRBJ1-5	14	NA	TGTGCCAGCAGCCCCAGGGACAGCCCTTTGACCCAGCATTTT	CASSPRDSPLTQHF
TRBD1	TRBV6-5	TRBJ1-4	13	NA	TGTGCCAGCAGCTGGGACAGAGGGGAAAAACTGTTTTTT	CASSWDRGEKLFF
NA	TRBV5-4	TRBJ2-4	14	NA	TGTGCCAGCAGCTTGGACAGGGCCCAAAACATTCAGTACTTC	CASSLDRAQNIQYF
NA	TRBV7-2	TRBJ2-5	12	NA	TGTGCCAGCAGCATTGCGGAAGAGACCCAGTACTTC	CASSIAEETQYF
TRBD1	TRBV24-1	TRBJ2-7	16	once	TGTGCCACCAGTGACCGGACCGGGACAGGGCTCTACGAGCAGTACTTC	CATSDRTGTGLYEQYF
TRBD2	TRBV5-4	TRBJ2-7	15	NA	TGTGCCAGCAGCTTGGGACGGGAGGGCTCCTACGAGCAGTACTTC	CASSLGREGSYEQYF
NA	TRBV4-1	TRBJ1-1	15	NA	TGCGCCAGCAGCCAAATACGACAGGTGAACACTGAAGCTTTCTTT	CASSQIRQVNTEAFF
TRBD2	TRBV11-3	TRBJ2-1	16	NA	TGTGCCAGCAGCGAGGCTAGCGGGGGCAGAAGCAATGAGCAGTTCTTC	CASSEASGGRSNEQFF
TRBD2	TRBV28	TRBJ2-1	18	once	TGTGCCAGCAGTCCCGGGACTAGCGGGACTTCTATCTACAATGAGCAGTTCTTC	CASSPGTSGTSIYNEQFF
NA	TRBV28	TRBJ2-5	14	NA	TGTGCCAGCAGTTTATCGTCAGGTGGGGAGACCCAGTACTTC	CASSLSSGGETQYF
TRBD1	TRBV18	TRBJ1-6	15	NA	TGTGCCAGCTCACCAGACAGGGCGGCGGTTTCACCCCTCCACTTT	CASSPDRAAVSPLHF
TRBD2	TRBV9	TRBJ2-3	16	NA	TGTGCCAGCAGCGGGGGGACTAGCGGGAGAGTAGATACGCAGTATTTT	CASSGGTSGRVDTQYF
TRBD1	TRBV3-1/TRBV3-2	TRBJ1-1	13	NA	TGTGCCAGCAGCCAAGGGGACAGGGTTCGAGCTTTCTTT	CASSQGDRVRAFF
NA	TRBV14	TRBJ2-2	14	NA	TGTGCCAGCGGGAGAGAGACGAACACCGGGGAGCTGTTTTTT	CASGRETNTGELFF
NA	TRBV14	TRBJ2-2	14	NA	TGTGCCAGCAGCCCACAGGGTGACACCGGGGAGCTGTTTTTT	CASSPQGDTGELFF
TRBD2	TRBV3-1/TRBV3-2	TRBJ2-7	16	NA	TGTGCCAGCAGCCAAGTTAGCGGGGGCCTTACCTACGAGCAGTACTTC	CASSQVSGGLTYEQYF
NA	TRBV7-9	TRBJ1-4	14	few	TGTGCCAGCAGCTTGAGCTCAACTAATGAAAAACTGTTTTTT	CASSLSSTNEKLFF
TRBD1	TRBV9	TRBJ2-5	14	NA	TGTGCCAGCAGCGTTGGGACAGACCAAGAGACCCAGTACTTC	CASSVGTDQETQYF
TRBD1	TRBV19	TRBJ1-1	15	once	TGTGCCAGTAGTATAATCACAGGGGAGAACACTGAAGCTTTCTTT	CASSIITGENTEAFF
NA	TRBV9	TRBJ1-2	15	NA	TGTGCCAGCAGCGTAGCGACACTGGCCAACTATGGCTACACCTTC	CASSVATLANYGYTF
NA	TRBV4-1	TRBJ1-1	15	NA	TGCGCCAGCAGCCAATCCGGACACCCGAACACTGAAGCTTTCTTT	CASSQSGHPNTEAFF
NA	TRBV7-2	TRBJ2-1	16	NA	TGTGCCAGCAGCTTAGCGCTTGCTAGTTCCTACAATGAGCAGTTCTTC	CASSLALASSYNEQFF
NA	TRBV14	TRBJ2-6	16	NA	TGTGCCAGCAGTTGGTCGGAGAGCTCTGGGGCCAACGTCCTGACTTTC	CASSWSESSGANVLTF
NA	TRBV7-9	TRBJ2-2	14	NA	TGTGCCAGCAGCTTAGCCTCGAGTCCCGGGGAGCTGTTTTTT	CASSLASSPGELFF
NA	TRBV7-9	TRBJ1-6	14	NA	TGTGCCAGCAGCCCTCAGGGGTTCGGATCACCCCTCCACTTT	CASSPQGFGSPLHF
NA	TRBV29-1	TRBJ1-3	12	NA	TGCAGCGTATCAGGGTATTCGGACACCATATATTTT	CSVSGYSDTIYF
TRBD2	TRBV7-6	TRBJ2-1	17	NA	TGTGCCAGCTCCCCCTCGGTATTAGCGGGAGTAGTTGATGAGCAGTTCTTC	CASSPSVLAGVVDEQFF
TRBD1	TRBV5-1	TRBJ1-5	15	NA	TGCGCCAGCAGCTTGGCGGGACAGGGGAATCAGCCCCAGCATTTT	CASSLAGQGNQPQHF
TRBD2	TRBV7-9	TRBJ2-1	16	NA	TGTGCCAGCAACCCACCCGGGGGGAAGACCTACAATGAGCAGTTCTTC	CASNPPGGKTYNEQFF
TRBD2	TRBV19	TRBJ2-1	17	NA	TGTGCCAGTAGTATACGGGTAGCGGGATACACCTACAATGAGCAGTTCTTC	CASSIRVAGYTYNEQFF
NA	TRBV6-4	TRBJ2-4	16	NA	TGTGCCAGCAGTGACTCGATCGGGGGGCCCCAAAACATTCAGTACTTC	CASSDSIGGPQNIQYF
NA	TRBV28	TRBJ1-5	15	NA	TGTGCCAGCAGTTTACAGGCCGGGAACAATCAGCCCCAGCATTTT	CASSLQAGNNQPQHF
TRBD1	TRBV6-5	TRBJ2-5	13	once	TGTGCCATCAGCCACAGGGGGCAAGAGACCCAGTACTTC	CAISHRGQETQYF
NA	TRBV7-2	TRBJ1-4	13	NA	TGTGCCACCGCACAGGCCACTAATGAAAAACTGTTTTTT	CATAQATNEKLFF
NA	TRBV24-1	TRBJ1-2	13	NA	TGTGCCACCAGTGGAGAGGGTAACTATGGCTACACCTTC	CATSGEGNYGYTF
TRBD2	TRBV7-2	TRBJ2-1	18	NA	TGTGCCAGCAGCTTAGTGTCGGCGGGGGGAAGTATATACAATGAGCAGTTCTTC	CASSLVSAGGSIYNEQFF
NA	TRBV24-1	TRBJ2-3	19	NA	TGTGCCACCAGTGATACCGCCCCAGGCGGGCGGGCTGGCAGGGATACGCAGTATTTT	CATSDTAPGGRAGRDTQYF
NA	TRBV12-3/TRBV12-4	TRBJ2-7	12	NA	TGTGCCAGCAGCCCGAGGGTGGACGAGCAGTACTTC	CASSPRVDEQYF
TRBD2	TRBV7-8	TRBJ2-1	18	NA	TGTGCCAGCAGCCCCGCTTCAATACTAGCGGGAGGGCACAATGAGCAGTTCTTC	CASSPASILAGGHNEQFF
TRBD2	TRBV5-8	TRBJ2-5	15	once	TGTGCCAGCAGCTCATGGGGGGGAATCCAAGAGACCCAGTACTTC	CASSSWGGIQETQYF